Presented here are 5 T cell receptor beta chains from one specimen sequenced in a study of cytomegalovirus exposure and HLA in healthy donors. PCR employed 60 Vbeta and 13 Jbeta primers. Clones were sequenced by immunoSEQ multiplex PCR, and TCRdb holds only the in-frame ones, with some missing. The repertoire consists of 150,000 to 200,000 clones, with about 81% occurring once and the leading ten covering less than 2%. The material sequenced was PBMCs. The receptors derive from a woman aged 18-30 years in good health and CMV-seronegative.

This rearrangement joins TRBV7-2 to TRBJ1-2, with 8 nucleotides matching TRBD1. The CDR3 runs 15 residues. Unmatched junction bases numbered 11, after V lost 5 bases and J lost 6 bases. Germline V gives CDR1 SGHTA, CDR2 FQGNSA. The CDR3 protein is CASSARQGIGDGYTF. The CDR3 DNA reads TGTGCCAGCAGCGCCCGACAGGGGATCGGCGATGGCTACACCTTC. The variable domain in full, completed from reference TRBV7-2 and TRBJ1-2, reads GAGVSQSPSNKVTEKGKDVELRCDPISGHTALYWYRQSLGQGLEFLIYFQGNSAPDKSGLPSDRFSAERTGGSVSTLTIQRTQQEDSAVYLCASSARQGIGDGYTFGSGTRLTVV.

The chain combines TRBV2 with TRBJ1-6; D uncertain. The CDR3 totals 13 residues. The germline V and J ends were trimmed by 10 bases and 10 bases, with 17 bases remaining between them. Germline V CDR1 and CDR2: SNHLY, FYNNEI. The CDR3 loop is CATFFRENSPLHF. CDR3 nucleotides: TGTGCCACTTTTTTCCGGGAAAACTCACCCCTCCACTTT. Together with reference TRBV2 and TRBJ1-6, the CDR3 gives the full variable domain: EPEVTQTPSHQVTQMGQEVILRCVPISNHLYFYWYRQILGQKVEFLVSFYNNEISEKSEIFDDQFSVERPDGSNFTLKIRSTKLEDSAMYFCATFFRENSPLHFGNGTRLTVT.

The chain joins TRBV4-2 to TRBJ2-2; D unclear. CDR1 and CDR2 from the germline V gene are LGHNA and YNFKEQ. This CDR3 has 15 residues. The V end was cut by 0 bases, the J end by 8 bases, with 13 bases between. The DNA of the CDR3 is TGTGCCAGCAGCCAAGAGTCGGTCGGTTTGGGGGAGCTGTTTTTT. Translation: CASSQESVGLGELFF.

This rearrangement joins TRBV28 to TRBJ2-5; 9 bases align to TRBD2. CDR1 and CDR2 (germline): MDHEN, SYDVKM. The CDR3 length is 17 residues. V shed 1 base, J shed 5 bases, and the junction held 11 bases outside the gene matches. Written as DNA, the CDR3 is TGTGCCAGCAGTTTATCCAGGGCGGGAGGGGATGGGGAGACCCAGTACTTC. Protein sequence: CASSLSRAGGDGETQYF. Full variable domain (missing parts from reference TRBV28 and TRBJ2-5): DVKVTQSSRYLVKRTGEKVFLECVQDMDHENMFWYRQDPGLGLRLIYFSYDVKMKEKGDIPEGYSVSREKKERFSLILESASTNQTSMYLCASSLSRAGGDGETQYFGPGTRLLVL.

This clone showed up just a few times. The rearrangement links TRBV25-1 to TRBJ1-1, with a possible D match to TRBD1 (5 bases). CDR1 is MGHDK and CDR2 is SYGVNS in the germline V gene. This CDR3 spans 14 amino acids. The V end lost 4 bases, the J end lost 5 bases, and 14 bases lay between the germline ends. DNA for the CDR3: TGTGCCAGCAGTGGGGACTTCGGGAGGACTGAAGCTTTCTTT. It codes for CASSGDFGRTEAFF.